These T cell receptor beta chains were read from a single sample in a study of blood T cell repertoires in COVID-19. The table came from immunoSEQ multiplex PCR; TCRdb's copy has only in-frame clones and leaves some out. This table has 150,000 to 200,000 clones, approximately 86% appearing once. Sample: peripheral blood. The receptors were sampled from an elderly woman with COVID-19, enrolled during active disease. CDR3s include the opening cysteine and the closing phenylalanine or tryptophan. Fields, in order: J gene, V gene, clone size, D gene, CDR3 protein, CDR3 DNA. D genes are given only for firm matches. Not all rows give a size; the values are once, few, many and, for expanded clones, a class.

TRBJ2-7,TRBV10-2,NA,NA,CASSESRGLEQYF,TGCGCCAGCAGTGAGTCGCGGGGTCTCGAGCAGTACTTC
TRBJ2-3,TRBV12-5,few,NA,CASGLALPGTQLDTDTQYF,TGTGCTAGTGGTTTGGCCCTCCCCGGGACACAATTAGACACAGATACGCAGTATTTT
TRBJ2-5,TRBV7-6,few,NA,CASSLGGGVGETQYF,TGTGCCAGCAGCTTAGGCGGAGGGGTGGGAGAGACCCAGTACTTC
TRBJ1-2,TRBV5-1,few,NA,CASSPAGGSYGYTF,TGCGCCAGCAGCCCAGCGGGGGGCAGCTATGGCTACACCTTC
TRBJ2-7,TRBV11-3,NA,NA,CASSLGRAGEQYF,TGTGCCAGCAGCTTAGGGAGGGCCGGCGAGCAGTACTTC
TRBJ2-1,TRBV20-1,NA,NA,CSANRNEQFF,TGCAGTGCAAATAGAAATGAGCAGTTCTTC
TRBJ1-3,TRBV9,NA,NA,CASSVGGAGNTIYF,TGTGCCAGCAGCGTAGGGGGGGCTGGAAACACCATATATTTT
TRBJ2-7,TRBV7-9,NA,NA,CASHRSQGTFRGEQYF,TGTGCCAGCCATCGGTCGCAGGGGACCTTTCGAGGAGAGCAGTACTTC
TRBJ1-2,TRBV27,NA,NA,CASMGGNNYGYTF,TGTGCCAGCATGGGGGGGAACAACTATGGCTACACCTTC
TRBJ1-1,TRBV5-1,NA,NA,CASSLGEGGEAFF,TGCGCCAGCAGCTTGGGGGAGGGTGGTGAAGCTTTCTTT
TRBJ2-3,TRBV6-5,NA,NA,CASRGDSHTDTQYF,TGTGCCAGCAGGGGGGACTCACACACAGATACGCAGTATTTT
TRBJ1-2,TRBV28,NA,TRBD1,CASSTRQGGAYGYTF,TGTGCCAGCAGTACCCGCCAGGGGGGCGCCTATGGCTACACCTTC
TRBJ1-2,TRBV9,NA,TRBD1,CASSVGDRGGYTF,TGTGCCAGCAGCGTAGGGGACAGAGGGGGCTACACCTTC
TRBJ1-5,TRBV7-2,NA,TRBD1,CASSLQGGNQPQHF,TGTGCCAGCAGCTTACAGGGGGGAAATCAGCCCCAGCATTTT
TRBJ1-2,TRBV29-1,NA,TRBD1,CSVGATGDSWYGYTF,TGCAGCGTTGGGGCGACAGGGGACAGTTGGTATGGCTACACCTTC
TRBJ1-1,TRBV3-1/TRBV3-2,NA,NA,CASSQDNLRASEAFF,TGTGCCAGCAGCCAAGATAATTTGAGAGCGTCTGAAGCTTTCTTT
TRBJ1-1,TRBV9,NA,NA,CASSADSQNTEAFF,TGTGCCAGCAGCGCCGACAGTCAGAACACTGAAGCTTTCTTT
TRBJ1-1,TRBV2,NA,NA,CASSKDSALNTEAFF,TGTGCCAGCAGTAAGGACAGCGCCCTAAACACTGAAGCTTTCTTT